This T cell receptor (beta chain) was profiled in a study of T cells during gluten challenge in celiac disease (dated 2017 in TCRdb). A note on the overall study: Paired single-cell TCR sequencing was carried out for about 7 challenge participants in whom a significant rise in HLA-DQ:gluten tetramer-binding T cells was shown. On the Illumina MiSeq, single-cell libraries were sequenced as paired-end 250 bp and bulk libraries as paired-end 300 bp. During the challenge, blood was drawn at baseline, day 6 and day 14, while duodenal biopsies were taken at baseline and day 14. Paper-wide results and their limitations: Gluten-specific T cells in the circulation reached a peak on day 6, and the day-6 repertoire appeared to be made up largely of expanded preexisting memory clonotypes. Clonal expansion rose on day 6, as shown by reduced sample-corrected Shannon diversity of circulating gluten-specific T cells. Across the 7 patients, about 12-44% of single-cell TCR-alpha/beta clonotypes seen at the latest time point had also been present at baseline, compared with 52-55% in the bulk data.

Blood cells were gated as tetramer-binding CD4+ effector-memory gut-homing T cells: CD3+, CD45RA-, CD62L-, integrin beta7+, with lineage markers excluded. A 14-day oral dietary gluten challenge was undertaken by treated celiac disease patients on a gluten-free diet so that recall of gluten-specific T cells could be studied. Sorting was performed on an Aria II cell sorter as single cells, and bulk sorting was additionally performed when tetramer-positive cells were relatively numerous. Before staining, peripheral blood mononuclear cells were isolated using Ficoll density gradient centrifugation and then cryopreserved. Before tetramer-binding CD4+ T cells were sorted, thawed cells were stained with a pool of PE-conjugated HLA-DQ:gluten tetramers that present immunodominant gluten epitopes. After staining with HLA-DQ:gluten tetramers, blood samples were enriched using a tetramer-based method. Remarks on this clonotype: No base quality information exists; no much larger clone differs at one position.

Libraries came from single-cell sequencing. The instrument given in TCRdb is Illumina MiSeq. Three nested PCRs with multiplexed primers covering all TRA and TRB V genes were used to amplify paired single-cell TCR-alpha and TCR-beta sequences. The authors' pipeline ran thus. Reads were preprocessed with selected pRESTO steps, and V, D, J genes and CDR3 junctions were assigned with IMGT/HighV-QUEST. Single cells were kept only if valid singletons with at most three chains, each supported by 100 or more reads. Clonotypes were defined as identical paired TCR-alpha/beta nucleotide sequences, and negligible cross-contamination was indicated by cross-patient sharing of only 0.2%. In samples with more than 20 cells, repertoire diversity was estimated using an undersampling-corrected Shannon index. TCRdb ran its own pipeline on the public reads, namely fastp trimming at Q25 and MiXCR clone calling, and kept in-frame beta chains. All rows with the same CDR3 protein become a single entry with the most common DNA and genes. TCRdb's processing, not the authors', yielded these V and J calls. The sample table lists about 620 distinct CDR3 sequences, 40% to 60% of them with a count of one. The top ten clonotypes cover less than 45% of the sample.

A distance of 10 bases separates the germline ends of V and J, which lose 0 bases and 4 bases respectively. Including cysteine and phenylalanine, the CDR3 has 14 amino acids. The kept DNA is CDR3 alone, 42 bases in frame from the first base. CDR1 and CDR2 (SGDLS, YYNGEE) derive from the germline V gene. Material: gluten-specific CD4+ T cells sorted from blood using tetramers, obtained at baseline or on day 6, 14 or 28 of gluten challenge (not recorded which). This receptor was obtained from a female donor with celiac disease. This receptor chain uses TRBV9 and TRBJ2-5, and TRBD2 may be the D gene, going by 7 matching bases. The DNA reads TGTGCCAGCAGCGTAGGGGGGGGGCGAGAGACCCAGTACTTC. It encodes CASSVGGGRETQYF.